This T cell receptor (beta chain) was documented in a study of identical twins. Study-wide results and caveats: Diverse VJ usage suggested most zero-insertion clonotypes were not invariant T cells. Abundant cord blood beta clonotypes carried fewer insertions; memory repertoires showed none.

Unique molecular identifiers were present on cDNA, and template switching added a universal primer site. One entry per CDR3 protein, called by TCRdb with MiXCR from the 5' RACE reads. Of hundreds of thousands of distinct CDR3 sequences listed, more than 8% are singletons. About this clonotype: Its antigen is undetermined.

Every one of the donors was a healthy Caucasian. This CDR3 contains 16 residues. Germline V gives CDR1 SGHDT, CDR2 YYEEEE. The V gene end was trimmed by 4 bases and the J gene end by 6 bases; junction bases not matched to a gene: 14. Separately, the same data were catalogued under a study of yellow fever vaccine responses in identical twins.

J is TRBJ2-3 and V is TRBV5-6; 7 positions match TRBD2. The sequenced sample consisted of CD8+ T cells sorted from blood. The receptor was derived from a young woman in good health. The CDR3 DNA sequence: TGTGCCAGCAGCGCGCGGATCCGACTAGCAGGTGATACGCAGTATTTT. Protein product: CASSARIRLAGDTQYF.